These T cell receptor beta chains were read from a single sample in a study of blood T cell repertoires in COVID-19. TCRdb's copy holds only in-frame clones and misses some; the assay was immunoSEQ multiplex PCR. The sample has roughly 100,000 clones, around 90% seen once; the top ten hold roughly 5.2%. The sequenced material came from peripheral blood. Every receptor here comes from a woman between 45 and 60 years old with COVID-19, enrolled during active disease. Both conserved end residues are part of each CDR3. D genes are given only for firm matches. Some rows have no size entry. The others give once, few or many, or a class for an expanded clone.

.	TRBJ2-5	.	TRBV12-3/TRBV12-4	CASNSYPEETQYF	TGTGCCAGCAACTCATACCCGGAAGAGACCCAGTACTTC
once	TRBJ2-7	.	TRBV7-2	CASSLAGGRSSYEQYF	TGTGCCAGCAGCTTAGCCGGGGGGCGAAGCTCCTACGAGCAGTACTTC
.	TRBJ1-2	.	TRBV7-2	CASSRREALYGYTF	TGTGCCAGCAGCCGTCGAGAGGCACTCTATGGCTACACCTTC
many	TRBJ1-2	.	TRBV24-1	CATSPLSKLSNYGYTF	TGTGCCACCAGTCCCCTCTCGAAACTATCTAACTATGGCTACACCTTC
.	TRBJ2-7	TRBD2	TRBV5-4	CASSPLTSGGADEQYF	TGTGCCAGCAGCCCATTGACTAGCGGGGGGGCAGACGAGCAGTACTTC
.	TRBJ1-2	.	TRBV7-6	CASSPETGNYGYTF	TGTGCCAGCAGCCCTGAGACAGGCAACTATGGCTACACCTTC
.	TRBJ2-5	.	TRBV6-5	CASTEGDSWKTQYF	TGTGCCAGCACCGAAGGAGATAGCTGGAAGACCCAGTACTTC
.	TRBJ1-5	.	TRBV4-1	CASSQPTRDSNQPQHF	TGCGCCAGCAGCCAGCCTACCAGGGATAGCAATCAGCCCCAGCATTTT
.	TRBJ1-1	.	TRBV4-3	CASSQEAQKNTEAFF	TGCGCCAGCAGCCAAGAAGCACAGAAGAACACTGAAGCTTTCTTT
.	TRBJ2-3	.	TRBV5-4	CASSLKPGRPPDTQYF	TGTGCCAGCAGCTTGAAGCCAGGGCGCCCACCAGATACGCAGTATTTT
.	TRBJ2-4	.	TRBV3-1/TRBV3-2	CASSQDSQGNIQYF	TGTGCCAGCAGCCAAGATTCCCAGGGGAACATTCAGTACTTC
.	TRBJ1-2	.	TRBV4-2	CASSQLQGDSEGYTF	TGTGCCAGCAGCCAATTACAAGGGGATTCGGAGGGCTACACCTTC
.	TRBJ1-4	TRBD1	TRBV3-1/TRBV3-2	CASSQTGATNEKLFF	TGTGCCAGCAGCCAAACAGGGGCAACTAATGAAAAACTGTTTTTT
.	TRBJ2-3	.	TRBV6-5	CASGWSQEDTQYF	TGTGCCAGCGGCTGGTCTCAAGAAGATACGCAGTATTTT